The 25 T cell receptor beta chains reported below all come from one sample, sequenced in a study of blood T cell repertoires in COVID-19. Some clones are missing from TCRdb's copy, which holds only in-frame ones; the method was immunoSEQ multiplex PCR. The data show about 69,000 clones, over 75% seen once. The sample consisted of peripheral blood. The source is an elderly man with acute or convalescent COVID-19.

The rearrangement joins TRBV6-5 to TRBJ1-3; D is uncertain. CDR1 and CDR2 from the germline V gene are MNHEY and SVGAGI. The CDR3 totals 13 residues. Trimming took 7 bases from V and 4 from J, leaving 11 bases between them. CDR3 DNA sequence: TGTGCCAGCATGAGGGCGGACGGAAACACCATATATTTT. Encoded protein: CASMRADGNTIYF.

The genes are TRBV5-1 and TRBJ2-1; D is perhaps TRBD2 (6 bases). The length of the CDR3 is 15 residues. The ends were cut back, 5 bases at V and 1 base at J, with 13 bases in the middle. The V gene's germline CDR1 is SGHRS and CDR2 YFSETQ. The CDR3 nucleotides read TGCGCCAGCAGTTTCGGGAGTGGGTCCTACAATGAGCAGTTCTTC. Residues: CASSFGSGSYNEQFF.

J is TRBJ2-3 and V is TRBV7-2; D is possibly TRBD2 (5 bases). This CDR3 has 16 amino acids. The germline V gene encodes CDR1 SGHTA and CDR2 FQGNSA. The ends were cut back, 1 base at V and 0 bases at J, with 11 bases in the middle. The CDR3 nucleotides are TGTGCCAGCAGCTTAGTCACTAGAAGTAGCACAGATACGCAGTATTTT. It specifies CASSLVTRSSTDTQYF.

This rearrangement joins TRBV19 to TRBJ2-3; D unresolved. V was cut by 1 base and J by 0 bases, with 8 bases left in between. The CDR3 length is 15 residues. Germline V CDR1 and CDR2: LNHDA, SQIVND (reference sequence). The CDR3: CASSIGQTSTDTQYF. In DNA, the CDR3 is TGTGCCAGTAGTATAGGACAAACTAGCACAGATACGCAGTATTTT.

The rearrangement joins TRBV7-2 to TRBJ2-1, with D unclear. CDR1 is SGHTA, CDR2 FQGNSA, per germline. The V and J ends lost 5 bases and 7 bases respectively, with 15 bases between them. The CDR3 runs 14 residues. As DNA, the CDR3 is TGTGCCAGCAGCCCACCAGGTGGTCGGAATGAGCAGTTCTTC. As protein: CASSPPGGRNEQFF.

This chain connects TRBV12-5 to TRBJ1-2, with D perhaps TRBD1 (5 bases). Germline V lookup: CDR1 LGHNT, CDR2 FRNRAP. Trimming stripped 6 bases from V and 5 bases from J, with 13 bases between. The CDR3 consists of 13 residues. Written as DNA, the CDR3 is TGTGCTAGTGGCTTTTGGGGGGGATATGGCTACACCTTC. It is translated as CASGFWGGYGYTF.

The chain links TRBV27 to TRBJ2-7, with 9 bases that match TRBD1. The CDR3 runs 15 residues. The trim removed 3 bases at V and 6 bases at J, leaving 9 bases unmatched. From germline, CDR1 is MNHEY and CDR2 SMNVEV (reference sequence). DNA of the CDR3: TGTGCCAGCAGTTTCACGGGACAGGGTTCAGGCGAGCAGTACTTC. Protein sequence: CASSFTGQGSGEQYF.

Only one count was recorded for this clone. One end of the junction does not line up with germline, which may come from a read error. This same CDR3 is encoded by further DNA sequences in the sample. V usage is TRBV4-3 and J usage is TRBJ1-6; tentative D call: TRBD1 (5 bases). The CDR3 is made up of 17 amino acids. Germline V CDR1 and CDR2: LGHNA, YSLEER. DNA for the CDR3: TGCGCCAGCAGCCAAGATAGGGGTAGCTCCTATAATTCACCTCTCCACTTT. Translation gives CASSQDRGSSYNSPLHF.

The V and J genes are TRBV11-3 and TRBJ1-4; D is possibly TRBD1 (6 bases). The length of the CDR3 is 16 residues. Germline CDR1 is SGHNT and CDR2 is YENEEA. Trimming removed 4 bases at V and 0 bases at J, with 12 bases between. The CDR3 bases are TGTGCCAGCAGCTCCGGCCCAGGGGCAACTAATGAAAAACTGTTTTTT. Amino acid sequence: CASSSGPGATNEKLFF.

Points on this clone: This same CDR3 is encoded by further DNA sequences in the sample. The V call is TRBV7-2, the J call TRBJ1-5, with D tentatively TRBD1 (6 bases). Deletions cut 5 bases from V and 0 bases from J, with 11 bases between. CDR3 length: 15 residues. Germline CDR1 is SGHTA and CDR2 is FQGNSA. The CDR3 loop is CASSTQGYSNQPQHF. The CDR3, as DNA: TGTGCCAGCAGCACCCAGGGGTATAGCAATCAGCCCCAGCATTTT.

This clone was counted once. This chain joins TRBV6-2 or TRBV6-3 and TRBJ1-2; D call uncertain. The CDR3 spans 14 residues. Trimming took off 6 bases at V and 2 bases at J, with 13 bases between the two ends. Looked up from germline, CDR1 is MNHEY and CDR2 is SVGEGT. CDR3 amino acids: CASSHHRENYGYTF. DNA for the CDR3: TGTGCCAGCAGCCACCACCGGGAAAACTATGGCTACACCTTC.

This clone appeared once. The chain recombines TRBV7-8 with TRBJ2-7; TRBD1 might be the D (5 bases). The CDR3 is 13 residues long. V was clipped by 4 bases and J by 4 bases, with 11 bases between them. The germline gives CDR1 SGHVS, CDR2 FQNEAQ. Here the CDR3 DNA reads TGTGCCAGCAGCTCGAGGACACGTTACGAGCAGTACTTC. It encodes CASSSRTRYEQYF.

This rearrangement joins TRBV5-1 to TRBJ2-7, with a tentative D call TRBD1 (6 bases). Trimming took off 1 base at V and 3 bases at J, with 17 bases between the two ends. The CDR3 runs 16 residues. Looked up from germline, CDR1 is SGHRS and CDR2 is YFSETQ. Here the CDR3 reads CASSLFAGATYYEQYF. As DNA, the CDR3 is TGCGCCAGCAGCTTGTTTGCAGGGGCGACTTACTACGAGCAGTACTTC.

The rearrangement joins TRBV5-4 to TRBJ1-1; D is unresolved. Germline-derived CDR1 and CDR2 are SGHNT and YYREEE (reference sequence). The CDR3 is made up of 16 amino acids. Trimming shortened V by 2 bases and J by 1 base, and 15 bases separated the two germline ends. DNA for the CDR3: TGTGCCAGCAGCTTATACATTACGACGGGGAACACTGAAGCTTTCTTT. Translating gives CASSLYITTGNTEAFF.

A single count supports this clone. CDR3 residues: CASSQAGGRGEQYF. As DNA, the CDR3 is TGTGCCAGCAGCCAAGCCGGGGGGAGGGGCGAGCAGTACTTC. The chain uses TRBV3-1 (or the pseudogene TRBV3-2) and TRBJ2-7; 7 nucleotides agree with TRBD2. V lost 1 base, J lost 6 bases, and 6 bases stayed unmatched. This CDR3 spans 14 amino acids. Per germline, CDR1 LGHDT and CDR2 YNNKEL (reference sequence).

The V gene is TRBV4-1, the J gene TRBJ2-1, with 8 positions matching TRBD2. CDR1 is MGHRA, CDR2 YSYEKL, per germline. The V gene end was trimmed by 0 bases and the J gene end by 5 bases; junction bases not matched to a gene: 9. The CDR3 runs to 17 residues. The CDR3 nucleotides read TGCGCCAGCAGCCAAGATCTGGCTAGCGGGTGGAACAATGAGCAGTTCTTC. It is translated as CASSQDLASGWNNEQFF.

The chain has TRBV24-1 and TRBJ2-1; TRBD1 is a possible D gene (6 bases). In germline, CDR1 is KGHDR, CDR2 SFDVKD. CDR3 length equals 16 residues. V lost 2 bases and J lost 8, with 18 bases in between. The CDR3 spells CATSDWPGTNSDEQFF. The CDR3 region has the DNA TGTGCCACCAGTGATTGGCCCGGGACAAATAGCGATGAGCAGTTCTTC.

The chain carries TRBV3-1 (or the pseudogene TRBV3-2) and TRBJ1-2; 11 bases are a match to TRBD1. V trimming: 2 bases; J trimming: 7 bases; junction bases outside the gene matches: 6. The length of the CDR3 is 15 residues. Germline V lookup: CDR1 LGHDT, CDR2 YNNKEL (reference sequence). CDR3 amino acids: CASSQMDRGHGGYTF. DNA for the CDR3: TGTGCCAGCAGCCAAATGGACAGGGGGCATGGTGGCTACACCTTC.

V usage is TRBV30 and J usage is TRBJ1-1, with 7 bases that match TRBD1. The ends lost 3 bases at V and 1 base at J; junction bases unmatched: 2. In germline, CDR1 is GTSNPN, CDR2 SVGIG (reference sequence). The CDR3 contains 13 residues. CDR3 nucleotide sequence: TGTGCCTGGAGGGGACAGCCGAACACTGAAGCTTTCTTT. Its protein product is CAWRGQPNTEAFF.

The chain uses TRBV11-3 and TRBJ1-2, with 9 bases fitting TRBD1. Losses at the gene ends were 3 bases for V and 8 bases for J; bases not matched to a gene: 16. Per the germline V gene, CDR1 is SGHNT and CDR2 is YENEEA. The CDR3 consists of 17 residues. The CDR3 loop is CASSFYGDRVSLEGYTF. CDR3 nucleotides: TGTGCCAGCAGCTTTTATGGGGACAGGGTCTCATTAGAGGGCTACACCTTC.

This clone showed up just once. The chain carries TRBV2 and TRBJ2-3; 7 bases agree with TRBD2. After removal of 7 bases from V and 11 bases from J, the junction contained 9 bases not matched to a gene. The CDR3 has 12 residues. The V gene's germline CDR1 is SNHLY and CDR2 FYNNEI. CDR3: CASTLTGREQYF. The CDR3 region has the DNA TGTGCCAGCACCTTAACGGGGAGGGAGCAGTATTTT.

In this sample, this clone turned up once. This rearrangement joins TRBV6-5 to TRBJ2-2; D possibly corresponds to TRBD1 (6 bases). The ends were cut back, 6 bases at V and 4 bases at J, with 15 bases in the middle. The CDR3 contains 15 residues. Germline CDR1 reads MNHEY; CDR2 reads SVGAGI. The CDR3 DNA is TGTGCCAGCAGCGTAGAACGAGGGGGCACCGGGGAGCTGTTTTTT. It encodes CASSVERGGTGELFF.

This sequence joins TRBV5-1 and TRBJ1-2; D may be TRBD1 (5 bases). V shed 5 bases and J shed 7 bases, with 15 bases lying between them. The CDR3 is 13 amino acids. Germline-derived CDR1 and CDR2 are SGHRS and YFSETQ. CDR3: CASSSYQGTGYTF. In DNA, the CDR3 is TGCGCCAGCAGTTCATACCAGGGTACTGGCTACACCTTC.

The V call is TRBV12-5, the J call TRBJ1-2, with TRBD1 matching over 9 bases. Germline V gene lookup returns CDR1 LGHNT and CDR2 FRNRAP. J gave up 8 bases and V 5 bases, and 6 bases lay outside the gene matches. The CDR3 loop spans 13 amino acids. The CDR3, as DNA: TGTGCTAGTGGTCGAGGACAGGGGTCCGGCTACACCTTC. It translates to CASGRGQGSGYTF.

The gene calls are TRBV30 and TRBJ1-3; D unresolved. V lost 0 bases, J lost 3 bases, and 6 bases lay in between. CDR1 is GTSNPN, CDR2 SVGIG, per germline (reference sequence). This CDR3 is 13 amino acids long. CDR3 protein: CAWSVEYGNTIYF. CDR3 sequence (DNA): TGTGCCTGGAGTGTCGAGTATGGAAACACCATATATTTT.